The table lists the clone carrying this TCR beta chain with a few counts. Antigen specificity is unknown. These data are taken from a study of post-analysis software for immune sequencing data. Germline trimming cut 4 bases from V and 6 bases from J; bases unmatched to any gene: 5. CDR1 and CDR2 (germline): SGHRS, YFSETQ. The CDR3 spans 13 residues. Study-level results: There was significantly lower normalized Chao1 diversity in multiple sclerosis patients than in controls. The authors found that F measure strongly co-clustered same-batch samples. About five TRBV segments, including TRBV5-6, TRBV5-1 and TRBV20-1, were more frequent in patients than controls.

Carried by the TCR beta cDNA libraries were unique molecular identifiers. The T cell input of about 0.85 to 10 million gave around 540,000 cDNA molecules. One entry per CDR3 protein results from TCRdb running MiXCR on the PCR reads. The sample consists of just over 250,000 distinct CDR3 sequences, just over 35% of them appearing once. This chain links TRBV5-1 with TRBJ1-1, with 8 positions matching TRBD1. This TCR was sampled from a girl between 5 and 17 years old with multiple sclerosis. Sequencing used blood. DNA for the CDR3: TGCGCCAGCAGCATTGGGACAGGCTCTGAAGCTTTCTTT. It codes for CASSIGTGSEAFF.